These 28 T cell receptor beta chains were sequenced from one sample in a study of T-cell reconstitution after alpha-beta-depleted transplantation in children. Molecular barcoding with unique molecular identifiers was used for the TCRbeta library. One entry per CDR3 protein results from TCRdb running MiXCR on the PCR reads. Among 250,000 to 400,000 distinct CDR3 sequences listed, around 20% were seen once. Sample: PBMCs, mostly from graft donor cells, taken 180 days after TCRalphabeta/CD19-depleted stem cell transplant. The receptors shown here come from a male patient between 5 and 17 years old who had a stem cell transplant for acute lymphoblastic leukemia, so the T cells may come from the graft donor.

The V and J genes are TRBV20-1 and TRBJ1-2; a weak D match, TRBD1 (5 bases). V was clipped by 2 bases and J by 0 bases, with 16 bases between them. Per the germline V gene, CDR1 is DFQATT and CDR2 is SNEGSKA (reference sequence). This CDR3 spans 16 amino acids. CDR3 loop: CSARTRAGPSNYGYTF. CDR3 nucleotide sequence: TGCAGTGCTAGAACACGAGCGGGACCCTCTAACTATGGCTACACCTTC.

The chain recombines TRBV5-5 with TRBJ2-2, with TRBD2 matching 7 bases. From germline, CDR1 is SGHKS and CDR2 YYEKEE (reference sequence). This CDR3 contains 15 residues. Trimming took 0 bases from V and 6 from J; bases not matched to a gene: 5. In DNA, the CDR3 is TGTGCCAGCAGCTTGGTTGGCGGGAGTTCCGGGGAGCTGTTTTTT. Its protein product is CASSLVGGSSGELFF.

CDR3 amino acids: CSARRPYRLAGEFKGETQYF. Written as DNA, the CDR3 is TGCAGTGCTCGAAGACCCTACAGACTAGCGGGAGAGTTTAAGGGAGAGACCCAGTACTTC. The chain carries TRBV20-1 and TRBJ2-5; 12 bases match TRBD2. Germline-derived CDR1 and CDR2 are DFQATT and SNEGSKA (reference sequence). The CDR3 has 20 amino acids. V was clipped by 5 bases and J by 4 bases; unmatched bases: 23.

This chain connects TRBV9 to TRBJ1-2; D is perhaps TRBD1 (5 bases). Germline CDR1 is SGDLS and CDR2 is YYNGEE. Trimming pared 4 bases from V and 8 bases from J, leaving 18 bases between. The CDR3 has 14 amino acids. In DNA form, the CDR3 reads TGTGCCAGCAGCCTGAGCCCGCAGGGTGACGGCTACACCTTC. Translation: CASSLSPQGDGYTF.

V is TRBV5-1 and J is TRBJ2-7, with 11 bases matching TRBD2. V gave up 1 base and J gave up 7 bases; unmatched junction bases: 13. The CDR3 extends over 17 amino acids. Germline V CDR1 and CDR2: SGHRS, YFSETQ. In DNA, the CDR3 is TGCGCCAGCAGCTTGAACGGACTAGCGGGTGGAGCGAGGGAGCAGTACTTC. Amino acid sequence: CASSLNGLAGGAREQYF.

This clonotype was observed a handful of times. V and J are TRBV12-3 or TRBV12-4 and TRBJ2-7; D unresolved. V was trimmed by 2 bases and J by 6 bases, leaving 8 bases between them. The CDR3 contains 12 residues. The CDR3 protein is CASSLRRAEQYF. CDR3 sequence (DNA): TGTGCCAGCAGTTTACGAAGGGCCGAGCAGTACTTC.

V usage is TRBV18 and J usage is TRBJ1-4; TRBD1 matches at 7 bases. This CDR3 spans 14 amino acids. Germline CDR1 is KGHSH and CDR2 is LQKENI. Losses at the gene ends were 6 bases for V and 1 base for J; bases not matched to a gene: 2. The CDR3 nucleotides read TGTGCCAGCTCCCGACAGGGAACTAATGAAAAACTGTTTTTT. This sequence encodes CASSRQGTNEKLFF.

The chain is built from TRBV5-1 and TRBJ2-7; TRBD1 aligns across 7 bases. Germline-derived CDR1 and CDR2 are SGHRS and YFSETQ. CDR3 length equals 17 residues. The V segment lost 0 bases and the J segment 6 bases; nucleotides outside the gene matches: 15. The CDR3 DNA is TGCGCCAGCAGCTTGGCCTGGGTGGGGACAGCGTCCACCGAGCAGTACTTC. Its protein is CASSLAWVGTASTEQYF.

This sequence joins TRBV9 and TRBJ1-1; D is ambiguous. Per the germline V gene, CDR1 is SGDLS and CDR2 is YYNGEE. The CDR3 runs to 16 residues. The V end lost 0 bases, the J end lost 3 bases, and 15 bases lay between the germline ends. In nucleotides, the CDR3 is TGTGCCAGCAGCGTAGTAGAGGTCCCGGCCGACACTGAAGCTTTCTTT. This encodes CASSVVEVPADTEAFF.

The rearrangement links TRBV12-3 or TRBV12-4 to TRBJ2-2; no firm D call. V was clipped by 2 bases and J by 2 bases, with 12 bases between them. The CDR3 sequence is 16 residues long. The CDR3 region is CASSLRLVVNTGELFF. The CDR3 coding sequence is TGTGCCAGCAGTTTAAGGCTTGTGGTTAACACCGGGGAGCTGTTTTTT.

This clonotype appeared a few times. This chain connects TRBV5-1 to TRBJ1-2, with 7 bases that match TRBD1. The V and J ends lost 6 bases and 0 bases, in that order; junction bases with no gene match: 11. CDR1 and CDR2 (germline): SGHRS, YFSETQ. The CDR3 extends over 16 amino acids. The CDR3: CASKYASGTANYGYTF. DNA for the CDR3: TGCGCCAGCAAGTACGCTTCAGGGACAGCTAACTATGGCTACACCTTC.

The genes are TRBV11-2 and TRBJ2-1; unclear D gene. The CDR3 is 16 residues long. V gave up 5 bases and J gave up 3 bases, with 17 bases separating them. Germline lookup yields CDR1 SGHAT and CDR2 FQNNGV. The CDR3 nucleotides are TGTGCCAGCAGCCAAAGGCAGGAACAGTTCTACAATGAGCAGTTCTTC. Translated, it gives CASSQRQEQFYNEQFF.

The J gene is TRBJ2-2, the V gene TRBV11-1; 15 bases are a match to TRBD2. Germline V gene sequence: CDR1 SGHAT, CDR2 FQDESV (reference sequence). The junction had 16 bases not matched to a gene; V was cut back by 4 bases and J by 7 bases. The length of the CDR3 is 20 residues. CDR3 sequence (DNA): TGTGCCAGCAGCTCACAGCCGGGACTAGCGGGAGGCTGGCCAAACGGGGAGCTGTTTTTT. It specifies CASSSQPGLAGGWPNGELFF.

This chain connects TRBV15 to TRBJ2-7, with TRBD1 identical over 11 bases. Losses at the gene ends were 5 bases for V and 2 bases for J; bases not matched to a gene: 5. CDR1 LNHNV and CDR2 YYDKDF come from the germline V gene (reference sequence). This CDR3 is built from 15 residues. CDR3 coding DNA: TGTGCCACCAGCTTGGACAGGGGGCGGACCTACGAGCAGTACTTC. Translated, it gives CATSLDRGRTYEQYF.

Ten or more counts support this clonotype. V gene TRBV5-1 combines with J gene TRBJ1-1; 9 bases fit TRBD1. The trim removed 2 bases at V and 9 bases at J, leaving 5 bases unmatched. Germline CDR1 reads SGHRS; CDR2 reads YFSETQ. The CDR3 runs 13 residues. The CDR3 DNA reads TGCGCCAGCAGCTTTCGGACAGGGGAACAAGCTTTCTTT. Translating it yields CASSFRTGEQAFF.

Only a few counts were recorded for this clonotype. This chain connects TRBV7-6 to TRBJ1-1; perhaps TRBD1 as D (6 bases). CDR1 SGHVS and CDR2 FNYEAQ come from the germline V gene. The CDR3 is 14 amino acids. V lost 5 bases and J lost 1, with 11 bases in between. CDR3 sequence: CASSVGQSNTEAFF. The CDR3 DNA reads as TGTGCCAGCAGCGTCGGACAGTCGAACACTGAAGCTTTCTTT.

This clonotype was observed a handful of times. This chain joins TRBV14 and TRBJ2-7; 9 bases line up with TRBD1. The CDR3 spans 17 residues. The germline V gene encodes CDR1 SGHDN and CDR2 FVKESK. V gave up 1 base and J gave up 11 bases; unmatched junction bases: 18. CDR3 DNA sequence: TGTGCCAGCAGCCAAGGGCTAGGGACAGGGAAGCGATTAATGGAGTACTTC. As protein: CASSQGLGTGKRLMEYF.

This clonotype was counted only a few times. This chain uses TRBV4-1 with TRBJ2-1; 10 bases are shared with TRBD2. This CDR3 is 15 amino acids long. The V and J ends lost 1 base and 7 bases, in that order; junction bases with no gene match: 4. Germline V gene sequence: CDR1 MGHRA, CDR2 YSYEKL. The CDR3 nucleotides are TGCGCCAGCAGCCAAGGCCCGGGACTAGCGAATGAGCAGTTCTTC. Translation: CASSQGPGLANEQFF.

V is TRBV27 and J is TRBJ2-5; D is unclear. The CDR3 is 14 amino acids. The ends were cut back, 3 bases at V and 5 bases at J, with 13 bases in the middle. Germline CDR1 is MNHEY and CDR2 is SMNVEV (reference sequence). The CDR3 DNA reads TGTGCCAGCAGTTTCGTCGGCATCGGGGAGACCCAGTACTTC. Translating gives CASSFVGIGETQYF.

The rearrangement uses TRBV5-1 and TRBJ2-5, with D possibly being TRBD2 (6 bases). V gave up 4 bases and J gave up 3 bases, with 10 bases separating them. CDR3 size: 13 residues. Germline V gives CDR1 SGHRS, CDR2 YFSETQ. CDR3 region: CASSPTGEETQYF. The CDR3 DNA sequence: TGCGCCAGCAGCCCCACGGGAGAAGAGACCCAGTACTTC.

The rearrangement joins TRBV3-1 to TRBJ2-3, with 7 bases lining up with TRBD2. From germline, CDR1 is LGHDT and CDR2 YNNKEL (reference sequence). This CDR3 is 16 amino acids long. The V and J ends lost 2 bases and 6 bases, in that order; junction bases with no gene match: 11. CDR3 bases: TGTGCCAGCAGCCAATTCTTCCCGGGAGGCGGGGATACGCAGTATTTT. As protein: CASSQFFPGGGDTQYF.

The V gene is TRBV28, the J gene TRBJ1-2; weak D call: TRBD1 (6 bases). The CDR3 runs 16 residues. Between the trimmed V and J ends, which lost 3 bases and 2 bases, there was a span of 16 bases. CDR1 is MDHEN and CDR2 is SYDVKM in the germline V gene. This chain's CDR3 is CASSLSPTGLNYGYTF. The CDR3 DNA follows: TGTGCCAGCAGTTTGTCCCCCACAGGGCTCAACTATGGCTACACCTTC.

This clonotype was seen only a few times. The chain carries TRBV27 and TRBJ1-1; D uncertain. V lost 1 base and J lost 0, with 15 bases in between. From germline, CDR1 is MNHEY and CDR2 SMNVEV (reference sequence). This CDR3 has 17 residues. CDR3 bases: TGTGCCAGCAGTTTATGGGGTGCCCTTGCCATGAACACTGAAGCTTTCTTT. Protein product: CASSLWGALAMNTEAFF.

The V and J genes are TRBV29-1 and TRBJ1-4; D not resolved. In germline, CDR1 is SQVTM, CDR2 ANQGSEA. The V and J ends lost 5 bases and 6 bases respectively, with 10 bases between them. The CDR3 has 12 residues. The CDR3 sequence: CSVPGRDEKLFF. As DNA, the CDR3 is TGCAGCGTTCCCGGGAGGGATGAAAAACTGTTTTTT.

In its sample, this clonotype was seen a few times. V and J are TRBV7-3 and TRBJ2-3; TRBD2 agrees at 7 bases. V lost 5 bases to trimming and J lost 3 bases; unmatched junction nucleotides: 8. Germline lookup yields CDR1 SGHTA and CDR2 FQGTGA. The CDR3 runs 15 residues. The CDR3 loop reads CASSPEAGRTDTQYF. CDR3 coding DNA: TGTGCCAGCAGCCCGGAAGCGGGAAGGACAGATACGCAGTATTTT.

This clonotype has more than one count but fewer than ten. The chain is built from TRBV7-8 and TRBJ2-7, with D possibly TRBD1 on 5 matching bases. V lost 0 bases to trimming and J lost 3 bases, with 15 bases between them. This CDR3 region has 16 residues. Germline-derived CDR1 and CDR2 are SGHVS and FQNEAQ. The CDR3 loop is CASSLARPGWYYEQYF. The CDR3 DNA follows: TGTGCCAGCAGCTTAGCGAGGCCAGGGTGGTACTACGAGCAGTACTTC.

V is TRBV20-1 and J is TRBJ2-4; tentative D call: TRBD2 (6 bases). This CDR3 region has 15 residues. CDR1 is DFQATT and CDR2 is SNEGSKA in the germline V gene (reference sequence). V lost 4 bases, J lost 0 bases, and 13 bases lay in between. The CDR3 loop is CSATTGALAKNIQYF. The CDR3 DNA reads as TGCAGTGCTACCACGGGAGCCCTAGCCAAAAACATTCAGTACTTC.

This clonotype was found a few times. The V gene is TRBV6-5, the J gene TRBJ2-7; 8 bases map to TRBD1. The germline gives CDR1 MNHEY, CDR2 SVGAGI. Trimming removed 2 bases from V and 2 bases from J; junction bases left unmatched: 2. CDR3 length equals 14 residues. The CDR3 DNA reads as TGTGCCAGCAGTTACCGGGGACAGGCCTACGAGCAGTACTTC. Translation: CASSYRGQAYEQYF.